This T cell receptor beta chain comes out of a study of blood T cell repertoires in COVID-19. At the level of the study: COVID-19 samples, acute and convalescent, were from the United States, Italy and Spain. PBMCs, B-cell-depleted T cells, or T cells were the source of the cDNA or gDNA that made up the material.

Authors' methods: Amplification of reference gene primers was used by the study to estimate nucleated cell counts. Here immunoSEQ multiplex PCR was the method, and the copy in TCRdb shows in-frame clones only, minus some. The DNA was the basis for D and trimming; V, J and clone size are from that table. The sample has about 240,000 clones; approximately 85% are singletons. Trimming took off 0 bases at V and 0 bases at J, with 8 bases between the two ends. The CDR3 is 15 residues long. Germline V gives CDR1 GTSNPN, CDR2 SVGIG (reference sequence). J is TRBJ2-2 and V is TRBV30, with a weak D call TRBD1 (5 bases). Sequencing used peripheral blood. The TCR originated in a woman in her sixties with active or convalescent COVID-19. DNA of the CDR3: TGTGCCTGGAGTGTACTGGGGCCGAACACCGGGGAGCTGTTTTTT. Translated: CAWSVLGPNTGELFF.